This entry lists 24 T cell receptor beta chains sequenced from one sample in a study of blood T cell repertoires in COVID-19. Produced via immunoSEQ multiplex PCR; TCRdb's table is partial and in-frame only. The table shows 100,000 to 150,000 clones, with approximately 90% occurring only once. The specimen sequenced was peripheral blood. These receptors were collected from a man between 60 and 75 years old with COVID-19, enrolled during active disease.

This chain joins TRBV10-3 and TRBJ1-6; TRBD1 might be the D (6 bases). V lost 2 bases and J lost 1, with 9 bases in between. CDR3 length: 16 amino acids. The germline CDR1 and CDR2 sequences are ENHRY and SYGVKD. The CDR3 spells CAISEVRGSYNSPLHF. The CDR3 nucleotides read TGTGCCATCAGTGAGGTGAGGGGGTCCTATAATTCACCCCTCCACTTT.

The CDR3 bases are TGTGCCAGCAGCCGCCTCCGGGACAGGGGGGATTCACCCCTCCACTTT. Its translation: CASSRLRDRGDSPLHF. This chain connects TRBV14 to TRBJ1-6; 11 nucleotides match TRBD1. Trimming at V came to 4 bases and at J to 8 bases, leaving 7 bases not matched to a gene. The length of the CDR3 is 16 residues. CDR1 is SGHDN, CDR2 FVKESK, per germline.

V is TRBV5-4 and J is TRBJ1-5, with D tentatively TRBD1 (6 bases). The germline V gene has CDR1 SGHNT and CDR2 YYREEE (reference sequence). Trimming shortened V by 8 bases and J by 4 bases, and 19 bases separated the two germline ends. The CDR3 consists of 15 residues. CDR3 DNA: TGTGCCAGGCCTCAGGAGCGGGGGACAAATCAGCCCCAGCATTTT. Its protein product is CARPQERGTNQPQHF.

This clone was seen a handful of times. The chain employs TRBV6-2 or TRBV6-3 and TRBJ1-1, with 10 nucleotides matching TRBD1. The V and J ends lost 2 bases and 0 bases, in that order; junction bases with no gene match: 12. The CDR3 contains 19 residues. CDR1 MNHEY and CDR2 SVGEGT come from the germline V gene. The CDR3 bases are TGTGCCAGCAGTTACCCATTTGGGGACAGGGGTGTCATGAACACTGAAGCTTTCTTT. This gives the protein CASSYPFGDRGVMNTEAFF.

J is TRBJ2-3 and V is TRBV29-1; D not certain. V was pared by 4 bases and J by 7 bases, with 6 bases between. The CDR3 is made up of 10 amino acids. CDR1 and CDR2 from the germline V gene are SQVTM and ANQGSEA. The CDR3: CSVVQHTQYF. CDR3 in DNA: TGCAGCGTTGTACAACATACGCAGTATTTT.

The rearrangement joins TRBV3-1 (or the pseudogene TRBV3-2) to TRBJ1-2, with D maybe TRBD1 (6 bases). CDR3 length equals 15 residues. The V gene's germline CDR1 is LGHDT and CDR2 YNNKEL (reference sequence). V was trimmed by 0 bases and J by 4 bases, leaving 12 bases between them. The CDR3 loop reads CASSQEIPGVYGYTF. DNA for the CDR3: TGTGCCAGCAGCCAAGAAATTCCAGGGGTCTATGGCTACACCTTC.

The chain uses TRBV11-2 and TRBJ1-4; D call uncertain. CDR3 length: 14 amino acids. In germline, CDR1 is SGHAT, CDR2 FQNNGV. V was cut by 1 base and J by 6 bases, with 9 bases left in between. The CDR3 protein is CASSLVGGYEKLFF. In DNA form, the CDR3 reads TGTGCCAGCAGCTTAGTGGGAGGGTATGAAAAACTGTTTTTT.

V gene TRBV6-5 combines with J gene TRBJ1-1; 7 nucleotides align to TRBD1. Per the germline V gene, CDR1 is MNHEY and CDR2 is SVGAGI. The ends lost 6 bases at V and 2 bases at J; junction bases unmatched: 9. CDR3 length: 15 residues. CDR3 sequence reads: CASSLLGDSNTEAFF. CDR3 nucleotides: TGTGCCAGCAGCCTACTCGGGGACAGTAACACTGAAGCTTTCTTT.

The CDR3 DNA sequence: TGTGCCAGCAGCCCTTTGACAGGAGCTAACTATGGCTACACCTTC. Translated: CASSPLTGANYGYTF. V is TRBV7-2 and J is TRBJ1-2, with a possible D match to TRBD1 (6 bases). Trimming pared 5 bases from V and 0 bases from J, leaving 13 bases between. Germline V lookup: CDR1 SGHTA, CDR2 FQGNSA. CDR3 length: 15 residues.

V gene TRBV27 combines with J gene TRBJ1-6; D is perhaps TRBD1 (6 bases). The CDR3 loop spans 14 amino acids. Germline V gene sequence: CDR1 MNHEY, CDR2 SMNVEV (reference sequence). The V end lost 6 bases, the J end lost 10 bases, and 16 bases lay between the germline ends. CDR3 residues: CASRGGQLGSPLHF. The CDR3 coding sequence is TGTGCCAGCAGAGGGGGACAACTAGGCTCACCCCTCCACTTT.

The V call is TRBV5-5, the J call TRBJ1-6; weak D call: TRBD1 (6 bases). The V end was cut by 4 bases, the J end by 9 bases, with 17 bases between. The germline gives CDR1 SGHKS, CDR2 YYEKEE (reference sequence). CDR3 length: 15 amino acids. The CDR3 nucleotides are TGTGCCAGCAGCCCTTTTGGAGGGGGGGCTTCACCCCTCCACTTT. This codes for CASSPFGGGASPLHF.

The CDR3 coding sequence is TGTGCCAGCAGCCCCGGCGGGGGGAGCACCGGGGAGCTGTTTTTT. Its protein is CASSPGGGSTGELFF. The rearrangement joins TRBV6-5 to TRBJ2-2; TRBD2 matches at 8 bases. This CDR3 is built from 15 residues. V trimming: 6 bases; J trimming: 4 bases; junction bases outside the gene matches: 7. Germline values: CDR1 MNHEY, CDR2 SVGAGI.

A few counts support this clone. The chain has TRBV9 and TRBJ1-1; D possibly corresponds to TRBD1 (5 bases). Trimming took off 3 bases at V and 0 bases at J, with 9 bases between the two ends. The CDR3 loop spans 14 amino acids. The germline gives CDR1 SGDLS, CDR2 YYNGEE. The CDR3 protein is CASSGGGVNTEAFF. For the CDR3, the DNA is TGTGCCAGCAGCGGAGGAGGGGTGAACACTGAAGCTTTCTTT.

The gene calls are TRBV15 and TRBJ1-2; unclear D gene. There are 14 residues in the CDR3. V was trimmed by 0 bases and J by 0 bases, leaving 5 bases between them. Germline V gene lookup returns CDR1 LNHNV and CDR2 YYDKDF (reference sequence). CDR3 bases: TGTGCCACCAGCAGAGATGTAACTAACTATGGCTACACCTTC. It yields the protein CATSRDVTNYGYTF.

The chain couples TRBV9 to TRBJ1-4, with 9 bases aligning to TRBD1. This CDR3 contains 15 residues. Germline lookup yields CDR1 SGDLS and CDR2 YYNGEE. V trimming: 4 bases; J trimming: 4 bases; junction bases outside the gene matches: 5. The CDR3 sequence: CASSPWTGDNEKLFF. In nucleotides, the CDR3 is TGTGCCAGCAGCCCATGGACAGGGGATAATGAAAAACTGTTTTTT. Filled out from reference TRBV9 and TRBJ1-4, the complete variable domain reads DSGVTQTPKHLITATGQRVTLRCSPRSGDLSVYWYQQSLDQGLQFLIQYYNGEERAKGNILERFSAQQFPDLHSELNLSSLELGDSALYFCASSPWTGDNEKLFFGSGTQLSVL.

The chain links TRBV30 to TRBJ1-3; a possible D gene is TRBD1 (5 bases). This CDR3 is built from 16 residues. Looked up from germline, CDR1 is GTSNPN and CDR2 is SVGIG (reference sequence). V lost 3 bases and J 4 bases, leaving 19 bases between the germline ends. The CDR3 loop reads CAWSLGDSRAGNTIYF. In DNA, the CDR3 is TGTGCCTGGAGCCTAGGGGACTCCCGGGCGGGAAACACCATATATTTT. Full variable domain (missing parts from reference TRBV30 and TRBJ1-3): SQTIHQWPATLVQPVGSPLSLECTVEGTSNPNLYWYRQAAGRGLQLLFYSVGIGQISSEVPQNLSASRPQDRQFILSSKKLLLSDSGFYLCAWSLGDSRAGNTIYFGEGSWLTVV.

V usage is TRBV3-1 (or the pseudogene TRBV3-2) and J usage is TRBJ2-7; TRBD1 might be the D (5 bases). Per the germline V gene, CDR1 is LGHDT and CDR2 is YNNKEL (reference sequence). Trimming stripped 0 bases from V and 3 bases from J, with 6 bases between. The CDR3 covers 13 residues. Written as DNA, the CDR3 is TGTGCCAGCAGCCAAGATCAGGGCTACGAGCAGTACTTC. It is translated as CASSQDQGYEQYF.

The genes are TRBV24-1 and TRBJ2-3; 13 bases are a match to TRBD2. V trimming: 4 bases; J trimming: 5 bases; junction bases outside the gene matches: 2. Germline-derived CDR1 and CDR2 are KGHDR and SFDVKD. This CDR3 comprises 15 residues. The CDR3 DNA is TGTGCCACCAGTGACTGGACTAGCGGGGGAGATACGCAGTATTTT. This encodes CATSDWTSGGDTQYF.

The V gene is TRBV19, the J gene TRBJ2-3, with D maybe TRBD2 (6 bases). Deletions cut 10 bases from V and 4 bases from J, with 12 bases between. The CDR3 has 12 residues. Germline values: CDR1 LNHDA, CDR2 SQIVND (reference sequence). The CDR3 DNA reads TGTGCCACCACAGGAGGGGCAGATACGCAGTATTTT. Its protein is CATTGGADTQYF.

The V call is TRBV15, the J call TRBJ1-2; maybe TRBD1 (6 bases). Germline V gene sequence: CDR1 LNHNV, CDR2 YYDKDF (reference sequence). Trimming took off 8 bases at V and 5 bases at J, with 21 bases between the two ends. The CDR3 is 15 amino acids. The CDR3 loop reads CATRFLIGQQYGYTF. CDR3 bases: TGTGCCACCCGATTTCTGATCGGACAGCAATATGGCTACACCTTC.

The V call is TRBV5-6, the J call TRBJ2-1, with 12 bases that match TRBD1. Germline assignment: CDR1 SGHDT and CDR2 YYEEEE. J gave up 8 bases and V 4 bases, and 7 bases lay outside the gene matches. The CDR3 is 15 amino acids. The DNA of the CDR3 is TGTGCCAGCAGCCTGCCGGGACAGGGGGCGTATGAGCAGTTCTTC. This encodes CASSLPGQGAYEQFF.

V gene TRBV7-2 combines with J gene TRBJ1-2; 9 bases line up with TRBD1. The CDR3 length is 17 residues. Unmatched junction bases numbered 13, after V lost 4 bases and J lost 4 bases. CDR1 and CDR2 from the germline V gene are SGHTA and FQGNSA. CDR3 residues: CASSSGTGFLSPYGYTF. CDR3 in DNA: TGTGCCAGCAGCTCCGGGACAGGGTTTTTAAGCCCCTATGGCTACACCTTC.

The chain combines TRBV9 with TRBJ2-1, with 9 nucleotides matching TRBD2. Germline V gene lookup returns CDR1 SGDLS and CDR2 YYNGEE. V dropped 0 bases and J dropped 2; count of bases not matched to a gene: 0. The CDR3 length is 15 residues. The CDR3 region has the DNA TGTGCCAGCAGCGTAGGCGGGGGGGCCTACAATGAGCAGTTCTTC. It translates to CASSVGGGAYNEQFF. Supplemented by reference TRBV9 and TRBJ2-1, the full variable domain reads DSGVTQTPKHLITATGQRVTLRCSPRSGDLSVYWYQQSLDQGLQFLIQYYNGEERAKGNILERFSAQQFPDLHSELNLSSLELGDSALYFCASSVGGGAYNEQFFGPGTRLTVL.

This clone has just a few counts. The genes are TRBV6-4 and TRBJ1-6; 12 bases match TRBD1. Germline lookup yields CDR1 MRHNA and CDR2 SNTAGT. This CDR3 has 17 residues. The V and J ends lost 2 bases and 9 bases, in that order; junction bases with no gene match: 8. The CDR3: CASSDRTGTGGSSPLHF. In DNA, the CDR3 is TGTGCCAGCAGTGACCGGACCGGGACAGGGGGCAGTTCACCCCTCCACTTT.